These 27 T cell receptor beta chains came from one sample sequenced in a study of shared clonotypes between healthy human individuals. Produced via immunoSEQ multiplex PCR; TCRdb's table is partial and in-frame only. Of some 1 million clones listed, under 80% are singletons. The sequenced material came from memory CD4+ T cells sorted from blood. Described subset: CD45RA-negative fraction. The receptors originated from a man between 18 and 35 years old in good health.

A remark on this clone: Germline and junction disagree at one end, which may indicate a read error. The chain carries TRBV10-1 and TRBJ2-7; 7 nucleotides line up with TRBD1. Germline V gene data show CDR1 as WNHNN and CDR2 as SYGVQD (reference sequence). The CDR3 covers 10 residues. This CDR3 reads CASRPGQRVF. DNA of the CDR3: TGCGCCAGCAGACCGGGACAGAGGGTGTTC.

The gene calls are TRBV4-2 and TRBJ1-4, with 10 bases fitting TRBD1. The CDR3 is made up of 17 amino acids. Germline assignment: CDR1 LGHNA and CDR2 YNFKEQ. The V and J ends lost 0 bases and 7 bases, in that order; junction bases with no gene match: 8. CDR3: CASSQDGRQGATEKLFF. The CDR3 DNA sequence: TGTGCCAGCAGCCAAGATGGCCGACAGGGGGCGACTGAAAAACTGTTTTTT.

About this clone: Sequence at one end of the junction differs from germline and may be a read error. V gene TRBV28 combines with J gene TRBJ2-5; tentatively, D is TRBD2 (6 bases). Per the germline V gene, CDR1 is MDHEN and CDR2 is SYDVKM. This CDR3 comprises 20 residues. The CDR3 protein is CASSPPWRGVGLPSQATQYF. The CDR3 bases are TGTGCCAGCAGTCCGCCCTGGAGGGGCGTAGGACTTCCCTCGCAAGCGACCCAGTACTTC.

This clone was observed a handful of times. J is TRBJ1-1 and V is TRBV9, with D perhaps matching TRBD1 (5 bases). Germline CDR1 reads SGDLS; CDR2 reads YYNGEE. The germline V and J ends were trimmed by 4 bases and 0 bases, with 10 bases remaining between them. The CDR3 consists of 14 residues. The CDR3 DNA sequence: TGTGCCAGCAGCTCGACAGCATTGAACACTGAAGCTTTCTTT. It codes for CASSSTALNTEAFF.

The gene calls are TRBV5-4 and TRBJ1-4; D is undetermined. V shed 7 bases and J shed 5 bases, with 12 bases lying between them. The CDR3 has 13 amino acids. Germline V gene data show CDR1 as SGHNT and CDR2 as YYREEE (reference sequence). CDR3 protein: CASHDGPNEKLFF. The CDR3 DNA sequence: TGTGCCAGCCACGACGGGCCCAATGAAAAACTGTTTTTT.

The CDR3 loop reads CASSPLAGPGELFF. CDR3 coding DNA: TGTGCCAGCAGTCCCCTAGCGGGACCGGGGGAGCTGTTTTTT. V and J are TRBV27 and TRBJ2-2; the match to TRBD2 covers 9 bases. The germline gives CDR1 MNHEY, CDR2 SMNVEV (reference sequence). V lost 5 bases and J lost 8; bases outside the gene matches: 6. The CDR3 has 14 amino acids.

This clone was observed a few times. The chain carries TRBV2 and TRBJ1-2; 9 bases are a match to TRBD1. The V gene's germline CDR1 is SNHLY and CDR2 FYNNEI. J gave up 5 bases and V 6 bases, and 4 bases lay outside the gene matches. This CDR3 is 13 amino acids long. The CDR3 DNA sequence: TGTGCCAGCAGGACAGACAGGGGGTATGGCTACACCTTC. Amino acids: CASRTDRGYGYTF. Combining the CDR3 with reference TRBV2 and TRBJ1-2 gives the whole variable domain EPEVTQTPSHQVTQMGQEVILRCVPISNHLYFYWYRQILGQKVEFLVSFYNNEISEKSEIFDDQFSVERPDGSNFTLKIRSTKLEDSAMYFCASRTDRGYGYTFGSGTRLTVV.

The genes are TRBV14 and TRBJ1-4; D might be TRBD1 (5 bases). CDR3 length equals 16 residues. Germline V lookup: CDR1 SGHDN, CDR2 FVKESK. V was pared by 4 bases and J by 7 bases, with 19 bases between. The CDR3 bases are TGTGCCAGCAGCCCGGCCCTGGCAGGGTGGAGTGAAAAACTGTTTTTT. It encodes CASSPALAGWSEKLFF.

This sequence joins TRBV11-2 and TRBJ1-6; a weak D match, TRBD1 (5 bases). CDR1 is SGHAT, CDR2 FQNNGV, per germline. The CDR3 sequence is 15 residues long. The V gene lost 0 bases and the J gene lost 9 bases, with 12 bases spanning the gap. In DNA form, the CDR3 reads TGTGCCAGCAGCTTAGAAAGCGGGGGTGGTTCACCCCTCCACTTT. It specifies CASSLESGGGSPLHF.

Concerning this clone itself: Other nucleotide sequences in the sample specify the same CDR3. The gene calls are TRBV9 and TRBJ1-2; D might be TRBD1 (5 bases). Germline lookup yields CDR1 SGDLS and CDR2 YYNGEE. V was trimmed by 3 bases and J by 4 bases, leaving 10 bases between them. The CDR3 is 13 residues long. Written as DNA, the CDR3 is TGTGCCAGCAGCGCCTTGGGGGGCTATGGCTACACCTTC. Its translation: CASSALGGYGYTF.

As regards this clone: Different DNA sequences within this sample yield the same CDR3. This chain connects TRBV11-2 to TRBJ2-1; D gene ambiguous. CDR3 length: 12 amino acids. From germline, CDR1 is SGHAT and CDR2 FQNNGV. The V and J ends lost 5 bases and 7 bases respectively, with 9 bases between them. Here the CDR3 reads CASSRTLNEQFF. CDR3 coding DNA: TGTGCCAGCAGCCGGACCTTAAATGAGCAGTTCTTC.

This clone has a handful of counts. This sample also contains other DNA sequences that code for the same CDR3. In DNA form, the CDR3 reads TGTGCCAGCAGTGTATCGGGGTCGGGCTACACCTTC. Its translation: CASSVSGSGYTF. The chain couples TRBV2 to TRBJ1-2, with D hard to call. The germline V gene has CDR1 SNHLY and CDR2 FYNNEI. CDR3 size: 12 residues. Trimming stripped 4 bases from V and 8 bases from J, with 11 bases between.

The V gene is TRBV11-2, the J gene TRBJ2-3; either TRBD1 or TRBD2 may fit D (6 bases each). CDR1 is SGHAT, CDR2 FQNNGV, per germline. CDR3 length: 16 residues. Trimming removed 5 bases at V and 2 bases at J, with 17 bases between. CDR3 residues: CASSPRTGAVTDTQYF. The CDR3 DNA reads as TGTGCCAGCAGCCCAAGGACGGGGGCTGTCACAGATACGCAGTATTTT.

The chain recombines TRBV7-2 with TRBJ2-4; D gene uncertain. The CDR3 runs to 14 residues. Trimming removed 5 bases at V and 6 bases at J, with 14 bases between. The germline V gene has CDR1 SGHTA and CDR2 FQGNSA. CDR3 residues: CASSRLTLGNIQYF. The DNA of the CDR3 is TGTGCCAGCAGCCGCCTGACGTTGGGAAACATTCAGTACTTC.

The chain combines TRBV15 with TRBJ1-3; no reliable D call. Deletions cut 1 base from V and 0 bases from J, with 7 bases between. In germline, CDR1 is LNHNV, CDR2 YYDKDF (reference sequence). The CDR3 extends over 15 amino acids. CDR3 sequence: CATSRGQHSGNTIYF. CDR3 sequence (DNA): TGTGCCACCAGCAGAGGCCAGCACTCTGGAAACACCATATATTTT.

The chain uses TRBV11-2 and TRBJ2-1, with 7 bases identical to TRBD2. The CDR3 has 16 residues. V lost 1 base to trimming and J lost 2 bases; unmatched junction nucleotides: 5. The germline gives CDR1 SGHAT, CDR2 FQNNGV. The CDR3 reads CASSLGRTRTYNEQFF. The CDR3 DNA reads as TGTGCCAGCAGCTTAGGGAGGACTAGGACCTACAATGAGCAGTTCTTC.

This clone was detected many times. Other DNA sequences from this sample encode an identical CDR3 as well. The genes are TRBV19 and TRBJ1-4; D call uncertain. The ends were cut back, 1 base at V and 7 bases at J, with 7 bases in the middle. This CDR3 contains 13 residues. Germline V gene lookup returns CDR1 LNHDA and CDR2 SQIVND (reference sequence). CDR3 nucleotide sequence: TGTGCCAGTAGTATAGCAGTGGGTGAAAAACTGTTTTTT. Protein: CASSIAVGEKLFF.

This chain connects TRBV10-2 to TRBJ2-5, with 7 bases fitting TRBD1. Germline V gives CDR1 WSHSY, CDR2 SAAADI. The CDR3 length is 15 residues. With 8 bases clipped from V and 5 bases from J, the junction kept 14 bases outside the gene matches. CDR3 DNA sequence: TGCGCCAGCCGACACCACGGACAGGCAGGGGAGACCCAGTACTTC. Translated, it gives CASRHHGQAGETQYF.

This clone was counted only a few times. The V and J genes are TRBV30 and TRBJ1-5, with D possibly TRBD1 on 5 matching bases. Between the trimmed V and J ends, which lost 5 bases and 4 bases, there was a span of 15 bases. Germline values: CDR1 GTSNPN, CDR2 SVGIG (reference sequence). The CDR3 totals 14 residues. Here the CDR3 DNA reads TGTGCCTGGCGGGACGTAGGGGCAAATCAGCCCCAGCATTTT. Protein: CAWRDVGANQPQHF.

The chain employs TRBV5-1 and TRBJ2-7, with a tentative D call TRBD1 (6 bases). Germline values: CDR1 SGHRS, CDR2 YFSETQ. V was cut by 8 bases and J by 5 bases, with 14 bases left in between. The CDR3 contains 12 residues. The CDR3 loop reads CASGDKRNEQYF. The DNA of the CDR3 is TGCGCCAGTGGGGACAAACGAAACGAGCAGTACTTC.

This CDR3 reads CASSDSGTHYEQYF. The CDR3 region has the DNA TGTGCCAGTAGTGATAGCGGGACACACTACGAGCAGTACTTC. This chain uses TRBV19 with TRBJ2-7; 8 nucleotides match TRBD2. Germline V gives CDR1 LNHDA, CDR2 SQIVND (reference sequence). The length of the CDR3 is 14 residues. J lost 3 bases, V lost 5 bases, and 6 bases had no gene match. Based on the CDR3 plus reference TRBV19 and TRBJ2-7, the full variable domain is DGGITQSPKYLFRKEGQNVTLSCEQNLNHDAMYWYRQDPGQGLRLIYYSQIVNDFQKGDIAEGYSVSREKKESFPLTVTSAQKNPTAFYLCASSDSGTHYEQYFGPGTRLTVT.

The genes are TRBV5-1 and TRBJ1-3; a possible D gene is TRBD1 (5 bases). This CDR3 has 17 amino acids. The germline V gene has CDR1 SGHRS and CDR2 YFSETQ. The ends were cut back, 3 bases at V and 0 bases at J, with 16 bases in the middle. CDR3 sequence (DNA): TGCGCCAGCAGCTCAGAAGCAGGGAGATTCTCTGGAAACACCATATATTTT. Protein: CASSSEAGRFSGNTIYF.

V gene TRBV6-5 combines with J gene TRBJ1-2; 7 bases line up with TRBD1. The CDR3 length is 15 residues. V shed 6 bases, J shed 3 bases, and the junction held 10 bases outside the gene matches. Germline V gene lookup returns CDR1 MNHEY and CDR2 SVGAGI. The CDR3 DNA reads TGTGCCAGCAGAGTAACAGGGGAAACGGACTATGGCTACACCTTC. This sequence encodes CASRVTGETDYGYTF.

The rearrangement links TRBV10-3 to TRBJ1-1; 7 nucleotides align to TRBD1. The CDR3 spans 13 residues. Unmatched junction bases numbered 8, after V lost 10 bases and J lost 3 bases. The V gene's germline CDR1 is ENHRY and CDR2 SYGVKD. The CDR3 loop reads CATSRGEDTEAFF. For the CDR3, the DNA is TGTGCCACTTCCAGGGGGGAGGACACTGAAGCTTTCTTT.

The gene calls are TRBV18 and TRBJ2-7, with D perhaps assigned TRBD1 or TRBD2 (5 bases each). V was shortened by 6 bases and J by 0 bases, with 9 bases between the two germline ends. Germline values: CDR1 KGHSH, CDR2 LQKENI. This CDR3 has 13 amino acids. DNA for the CDR3: TGTGCCAGCTCCGAGGGGCTCTCCTACGAGCAGTACTTC. It codes for CASSEGLSYEQYF.

The J gene is TRBJ1-5, the V gene TRBV30, with TRBD1 identical over 7 bases. V was pared by 2 bases and J by 2 bases, with 9 bases of the junction left unmatched. Germline V gene lookup returns CDR1 GTSNPN and CDR2 SVGIG (reference sequence). This CDR3 region has 16 residues. CDR3 DNA: TGTGCCTGGAGTAAGCGGGGCAGGGGGGGCAATCAGCCCCAGCATTTT. Amino acids: CAWSKRGRGGNQPQHF. The full variable domain, rest sourced from reference TRBV30 and TRBJ1-5, is SQTIHQWPATLVQPVGSPLSLECTVEGTSNPNLYWYRQAAGRGLQLLFYSVGIGQISSEVPQNLSASRPQDRQFILSSKKLLLSDSGFYLCAWSKRGRGGNQPQHFGDGTRLSIL.

This clone was observed a handful of times. The chain has TRBV10-2 and TRBJ1-2; 8 nucleotides agree with TRBD1. Germline CDR1 is WSHSY and CDR2 is SAAADI. V gave up 7 bases and J gave up 4 bases; unmatched junction bases: 2. The CDR3 has 12 residues. CDR3 protein: CASKGQAYGYTF. The CDR3 DNA reads as TGCGCCAGCAAGGGACAGGCCTATGGCTACACCTTC.